The next 27 T cell receptor beta chains were all read from a single sample in a study of blood T cell repertoires in COVID-19. Some clones are missing from TCRdb's copy, which holds only in-frame ones; the method was immunoSEQ multiplex PCR. This sample has 200,000 to 250,000 clones, with almost 85% found just once. Sequencing was done on a sample of peripheral blood. These receptors came from a woman between 45 and 60 years old with active or convalescent COVID-19.

This chain links TRBV10-3 with TRBJ2-7, with 9 nucleotides matching TRBD1. Looked up from germline, CDR1 is ENHRY and CDR2 is SYGVKD. The CDR3 is 14 amino acids. The J segment lost 5 bases and the V segment lost 10 bases, leaving 12 bases of the junction unmatched. CDR3 loop: CATAGTGRVDEQYF. As DNA, the CDR3 is TGTGCCACCGCGGGGACAGGGAGGGTCGACGAGCAGTACTTC.

The rearrangement uses TRBV5-6 and TRBJ2-5; 10 bases line up with TRBD1. Germline V gene sequence: CDR1 SGHDT, CDR2 YYEEEE. CDR3 length equals 17 residues. V gave up 4 bases and J gave up 0 bases; unmatched junction bases: 9. In nucleotides, the CDR3 is TGTGCCAGCAGCCTAGGGGAGGACAGGGGGTACCAAGAGACCCAGTACTTC. This sequence encodes CASSLGEDRGYQETQYF. The full variable domain, with the rest looked up from reference TRBV5-6 and TRBJ2-5, is DAGVTQSPTHLIKTRGQQVTLRCSPKSGHDTVSWYQQALGQGPQFIFQYYEEEERQRGNFPDRFSGHQFPNYSSELNVNALLLGDSALYLCASSLGEDRGYQETQYFGPGTRLLVL.

Only one count was recorded for this clone. The rearrangement uses TRBV7-9 and TRBJ2-5, with D tentatively TRBD1 (7 bases). The CDR3 sequence is 16 residues long. Germline V gives CDR1 SEHNR, CDR2 FQNEAQ (reference sequence). Between the trimmed V and J ends, which lost 6 bases and 5 bases, there was a span of 22 bases. CDR3 in DNA: TGTGCCAGCAGTCGCAAAGGGACAGCCAGCGGGGAGACCCAGTACTTC. This encodes CASSRKGTASGETQYF.

The chain has TRBV11-2 and TRBJ2-5, with TRBD1 identical over 9 bases. CDR3 size: 15 residues. Germline assignment: CDR1 SGHAT and CDR2 FQNNGV. The junction had 9 bases not matched to a gene; V was cut back by 3 bases and J by 7 bases. The CDR3 coding sequence is TGTGCCAGCAGCTTTCAGACAGGGGGGTTGGGGACCCAGTACTTC. Translation: CASSFQTGGLGTQYF.

The V and J genes are TRBV27 and TRBJ1-4; the match to TRBD1 covers 9 bases. This CDR3 spans 14 amino acids. Germline V CDR1 and CDR2: MNHEY, SMNVEV (reference sequence). Trimming removed 6 bases from V and 10 bases from J; junction bases left unmatched: 9. The CDR3 nucleotides are TGTGCCAGCAGACTCGGGACAGGGCCTTCAAAACTGTTTTTT. The encoded protein is CASRLGTGPSKLFF.

This rearrangement joins TRBV28 to TRBJ2-7; the match to TRBD1 covers 10 bases. The germline V gene has CDR1 MDHEN and CDR2 SYDVKM. Trimming removed 5 bases from V and 2 bases from J; junction bases left unmatched: 6. The CDR3 length is 15 residues. DNA of the CDR3: TGTGCCAGCAGTCCCCGGACAGGGGGACCCTACGAGCAGTACTTC. This encodes CASSPRTGGPYEQYF.

The gene calls are TRBV7-9 and TRBJ1-5, with D perhaps matching TRBD1 (6 bases). The ends were cut back, 6 bases at V and 3 bases at J, with 9 bases in the middle. CDR1 and CDR2 (germline): SEHNR, FQNEAQ (reference sequence). The CDR3 has 13 residues. The CDR3 loop reads CASSRTANQPQHF. The CDR3 DNA reads as TGTGCCAGCAGTCGGACAGCCAATCAGCCCCAGCATTTT.

Written as DNA, the CDR3 is TGTGCCAGCAGCTTGTCCGGGACTAAAACAGATACGCAGTATTTT. This sequence encodes CASSLSGTKTDTQYF. The V call is TRBV7-2, the J call TRBJ2-3; 7 bases fit TRBD2. CDR1 is SGHTA, CDR2 FQGNSA, per germline. The CDR3 is 15 amino acids. The trim removed 3 bases at V and 3 bases at J, leaving 6 bases unmatched.

This clone was counted between two and nine times. The chain uses TRBV6-4 and TRBJ2-3; possible D gene TRBD2, 6 bases. V lost 3 bases and J 4 bases, leaving 11 bases between the germline ends. The CDR3 sequence is 14 residues long. Per the germline V gene, CDR1 is MRHNA and CDR2 is SNTAGT. This chain's CDR3 is CASSDDGGPDTQYF. The CDR3 region has the DNA TGTGCCAGCAGTGATGACGGGGGACCAGATACGCAGTATTTT.

V gene TRBV14 combines with J gene TRBJ1-2; D uncertain. This CDR3 spans 13 amino acids. V lost 0 bases and J 8 bases, leaving 10 bases between the germline ends. The germline gives CDR1 SGHDN, CDR2 FVKESK. The CDR3 nucleotides read TGTGCCAGCAGCCAAGATGTGGCGGGCGGCTACACCTTC. It encodes CASSQDVAGGYTF.

The table lists this clone with a count of one. This chain joins TRBV27 and TRBJ1-2, with a weak D call TRBD1 (5 bases). The CDR3 has 13 amino acids. Germline CDR1 MNHEY, CDR2 SMNVEV (reference sequence). The V end lost 6 bases, the J end lost 5 bases, and 13 bases lay between the germline ends. As DNA, the CDR3 is TGTGCCAGCAGGCCACTGGGGGGGTATGGCTACACCTTC. This translates into CASRPLGGYGYTF.

CDR3 in amino acids: CASSPRGSTNEKLFF. CDR3 sequence (DNA): TGTGCCAGTAGTCCACGGGGGTCGACTAATGAAAAACTGTTTTTT. The rearrangement links TRBV19 to TRBJ1-4; D perhaps matches TRBD1 (5 bases). Germline CDR1 reads LNHDA; CDR2 reads SQIVND (reference sequence). This CDR3 has 15 residues. V was trimmed by 5 bases and J by 2 bases, leaving 12 bases between them. The variable domain in full, completed from reference TRBV19 and TRBJ1-4, reads DGGITQSPKYLFRKEGQNVTLSCEQNLNHDAMYWYRQDPGQGLRLIYYSQIVNDFQKGDIAEGYSVSREKKESFPLTVTSAQKNPTAFYLCASSPRGSTNEKLFFGSGTQLSVL.

This sequence joins TRBV19 and TRBJ1-5; possibly TRBD1 for D (6 bases). With 5 bases removed from V and 6 bases from J, the gap between germline ends came to 11 bases. Per germline, CDR1 LNHDA and CDR2 SQIVND (reference sequence). This CDR3 has 13 amino acids. CDR3 region: CASSVPQGQPQHF. The DNA for the CDR3 is TGTGCCAGTAGTGTTCCACAGGGTCAGCCCCAGCATTTT.

The chain uses TRBV19 and TRBJ2-1; 14 bases agree with TRBD2. V was pared by 4 bases and J by 0 bases, with 5 bases of the junction left unmatched. The CDR3 length is 18 residues. CDR1 is LNHDA, CDR2 SQIVND, per germline (reference sequence). Here the CDR3 reads CASSKRTSGGSSYNEQFF. The CDR3 DNA is TGTGCCAGTAGTAAAAGGACTAGCGGGGGGAGCTCCTACAATGAGCAGTTCTTC.

This clone appeared a few times. The chain employs TRBV24-1 and TRBJ1-2; D gene ambiguous. V dropped 5 bases and J dropped 5 bases, with 11 bases sitting between them. CDR1 and CDR2 (germline): KGHDR, SFDVKD. The CDR3 runs to 13 residues. CDR3 DNA sequence: TGTGCCACCAGTGGCGGGAGCACTTATGGCTACACCTTC. This encodes CATSGGSTYGYTF.

The V gene is TRBV3-1 (or the pseudogene TRBV3-2), the J gene TRBJ2-2, with 7 bases identical to TRBD1. This CDR3 is built from 15 residues. Trimming cost V 4 bases and J 7 bases; bases outside gene matches: 9. Germline V CDR1 and CDR2: LGHDT, YNNKEL (reference sequence). CDR3 loop: CASSRSEGAGGELFF. The DNA of the CDR3 is TGTGCCAGCAGCCGCTCAGAGGGGGCAGGCGGGGAGCTGTTTTTT.

This clone was counted only a few times. J is TRBJ1-1 and V is TRBV5-1; TRBD1 is a possible D gene (5 bases). CDR3 length equals 13 residues. V lost 0 bases, J lost 7 bases, and 10 bases lay in between. Germline V lookup: CDR1 SGHRS, CDR2 YFSETQ. CDR3 loop: CASSLEGLFEAFF. The CDR3 region has the DNA TGCGCCAGCAGCTTGGAGGGACTCTTTGAAGCTTTCTTT. Full variable domain (missing parts from reference TRBV5-1 and TRBJ1-1): KAGVTQTPRYLIKTRGQQVTLSCSPISGHRSVSWYQQTPGQGLQFLFEYFSETQRNKGNFPGRFSGRQFSNSRSEMNVSTLELGDSALYLCASSLEGLFEAFFGQGTRLTVV.

The J gene is TRBJ2-1, the V gene TRBV9; 9 bases line up with TRBD2. Trimming at V came to 0 bases and at J to 2 bases, leaving 3 bases not matched to a gene. The CDR3 is made up of 16 amino acids. The germline V gene encodes CDR1 SGDLS and CDR2 YYNGEE. CDR3 region: CASSVGPSGAYNEQFF. The CDR3 DNA sequence: TGTGCCAGCAGCGTAGGACCTAGCGGGGCCTACAATGAGCAGTTCTTC.

The chain couples TRBV15 to TRBJ2-7; no firm D call. Germline V CDR1 and CDR2: LNHNV, YYDKDF (reference sequence). The V end was cut by 0 bases, the J end by 2 bases, with 17 bases between. This CDR3 has 17 amino acids. CDR3 in amino acids: CATSRDRGDPAPYEQYV. For the CDR3, the DNA is TGTGCCACCAGCAGAGATCGAGGTGACCCGGCCCCCTACGAGCAGTACGTC.

The gene calls are TRBV29-1 and TRBJ1-2, with a weak D call TRBD1 (6 bases). Germline V gene data show CDR1 as SQVTM and CDR2 as ANQGSEA. V was trimmed by 0 bases and J by 7 bases, leaving 24 bases between them. The CDR3 length is 17 residues. The DNA for the CDR3 is TGCAGCGTTGAAGAGACAAATATTGCAGGGGTATCGGCTGGCTACACCTTC. Encoded protein: CSVEETNIAGVSAGYTF. Full variable domain (remainder filled in from reference TRBV29-1 and TRBJ1-2): SAVISQKPSRDICQRGTSLTIQCQVDSQVTMMFWYRQQPGQSLTLIATANQGSEATYESGFVIDKFPISRPNLTFSTLTVSNMSPEDSSIYLCSVEETNIAGVSAGYTFGSGTRLTVV.

The chain is built from TRBV24-1 and TRBJ1-1, with 7 bases fitting TRBD1. Germline V CDR1 and CDR2: KGHDR, SFDVKD. V trimming: 7 bases; J trimming: 4 bases; junction bases outside the gene matches: 2. The CDR3 is made up of 12 amino acids. The CDR3 coding sequence is TGTGCCACCAGCAACAGGGGCACTGAAGCTTTCTTT. This sequence encodes CATSNRGTEAFF.

V and J are TRBV29-1 and TRBJ1-1; D possibly corresponds to TRBD1 (6 bases). The CDR3 runs 11 residues. In germline, CDR1 is SQVTM, CDR2 ANQGSEA. V was cut by 4 bases and J by 11 bases, with 14 bases left in between. The CDR3 reads CSVGTDVFAFF. Here the CDR3 DNA reads TGCAGCGTTGGGACAGATGTTTTCGCTTTCTTT.

This clone was recorded a few times. The V and J genes are TRBV6-5 and TRBJ1-3, with 8 bases lining up with TRBD1. Germline V CDR1 and CDR2: MNHEY, SVGAGI. The junction had 1 base not matched to a gene; V was cut back by 0 bases and J by 0 bases. The CDR3 consists of 16 residues. The chain's CDR3 is CASSYSGQGSGNTIYF. In nucleotides, the CDR3 is TGTGCCAGCAGTTACTCCGGACAGGGCTCTGGAAACACCATATATTTT.

The chain has TRBV4-1 and TRBJ1-2; unclear D gene. V was shortened by 4 bases and J by 4 bases, with 16 bases between the two germline ends. The CDR3 covers 15 residues. Germline values: CDR1 MGHRA, CDR2 YSYEKL. The CDR3 sequence is CASSRGLDGSYGYTF. CDR3 DNA: TGCGCCAGCAGCCGAGGACTCGACGGCAGCTATGGCTACACCTTC.

This chain joins TRBV28 and TRBJ1-2, with D possibly matching TRBD1 (6 bases). The V end was cut by 6 bases, the J end by 0 bases, with 11 bases between. The CDR3 is 14 residues long. Germline values: CDR1 MDHEN, CDR2 SYDVKM. In DNA form, the CDR3 reads TGTGCCAGCAGCCGTCAGGGGACTAACTATGGCTACACCTTC. Its translation is CASSRQGTNYGYTF.

The chain links TRBV27 to TRBJ2-7; a possible D gene is TRBD2 (5 bases). The V end lost 4 bases, the J end lost 4 bases, and 14 bases lay between the germline ends. CDR3 size: 14 residues. Germline values: CDR1 MNHEY, CDR2 SMNVEV (reference sequence). CDR3 in DNA: TGTGCCAGCAGTTCCCTGGGAGCTAGATACGAGCAGTACTTC. Its translation is CASSSLGARYEQYF.

The chain links TRBV2 to TRBJ2-2, with D perhaps matching TRBD1 (5 bases). V lost 3 bases and J lost 6, with 11 bases in between. CDR1 is SNHLY and CDR2 is FYNNEI in the germline V gene. CDR3 length: 14 amino acids. The CDR3 DNA sequence: TGTGCCAGCAGTGAGTTGGAAGGGGCCGGGGAGCTGTTTTTT. This encodes CASSELEGAGELFF.